These T cell receptor beta chains were read from a single sample in a study of beta chain features in type 1 diabetes. Method: immunoSEQ multiplex PCR; TCRdb's copy keeps in-frame clones and lacks some. This table has 110,000 to 150,000 clones, about a tenth appearing once. The sequenced material came from central memory CD4+ T cells from blood. The receptors come from a woman aged 40 to 50 in good health. CDR3s include the opening cysteine and the closing phenylalanine or tryptophan. The D gene is left open where the match is weak. Size is stated for part of the rows, as once, few or many counts, or as a class when the clone is expanded.

D	V	size	J	CDR3	DNA
TRBD2	TRBV5-1	NA	TRBJ2-5	CASNGGGTAQQETQYF	TGCGCCAGCAACGGCGGGGGGACCGCTCAACAAGAGACCCAGTACTTC
TRBD2	TRBV11-2	few	TRBJ2-3	CASSLGLASTDTQYF	TGTGCCAGCAGCTTAGGACTAGCGAGCACAGATACGCAGTATTTT
NA	TRBV7-2	NA	TRBJ2-7	CASSRLAGSTYEQYF	TGTGCCAGCAGCCGTCTCGCAGGTTCTACCTACGAGCAGTACTTC
NA	TRBV18	NA	TRBJ2-7	CASSPPAGTHEQYF	TGTGCCAGCTCACCACCGGCGGGTACCCACGAGCAGTACTTC
TRBD2	TRBV7-6	NA	TRBJ2-1	CASTTMVFQGGLEFF	TGTGCCAGCACCACAATGGTTTTTCAGGGAGGGTTAGAGTTCTTC
NA	TRBV18	many	TRBJ1-2	CASSPGEQGHYGYTF	TGTGCCAGCTCACCAGGGGAACAGGGTCACTATGGCTACACCTTC
TRBD2	TRBV4-2	NA	TRBJ2-7	CASSQWSASGGGSSYEQYF	TGTGCCAGCAGCCAATGGTCGGCTAGCGGGGGGGGCAGCTCCTACGAGCAGTACTTC
NA	TRBV7-2	NA	TRBJ2-7	CASSLARVAGPHSYEQYF	TGTGCCAGCAGCTTAGCGAGGGTTGCGGGGCCGCACTCCTACGAGCAGTACTTC
NA	TRBV7-2	NA	TRBJ2-7	CASSPPATSSEQYF	TGTGCCAGCAGCCCTCCGGCCACGTCTAGCGAGCAGTACTTC
TRBD2	TRBV19	NA	TRBJ2-1	CASSVLVSGGNEQFF	TGTGCCAGTAGTGTTCTTGTTAGCGGGGGAAATGAGCAGTTCTTC
TRBD1	TRBV18	NA	TRBJ1-6	CASSPQGQGSGLHF	TGTGCCAGCTCACCACAGGGACAGGGGAGCGGCCTCCACTTT
NA	TRBV5-1	NA	TRBJ1-1	CASRWGPNTEAFF	TGCGCCAGCAGATGGGGCCCGAACACTGAAGCTTTCTTT
NA	TRBV25-1	few	TRBJ1-6	CASSESMPGWRSPLHF	TGTGCCAGCAGTGAATCCATGCCAGGGTGGCGTTCACCCCTCCACTTT
NA	TRBV5-8	many	TRBJ2-2	CASSLVGGWTGELFF	TGTGCCAGCAGCTTGGTCGGGGGATGGACCGGGGAGCTGTTTTTT
TRBD1	TRBV2	few	TRBJ1-6	CASSGDRGHSPLHF	TGTGCCAGCAGCGGGGACAGGGGGCACTCACCCCTCCACTTT
TRBD1	TRBV7-2	NA	TRBJ1-2	CASSFGQGALGYTF	TGTGCCAGCAGTTTCGGACAGGGGGCACTAGGCTACACCTTC
TRBD2	TRBV11-3	few	TRBJ2-3	CASSPGGSGGPIPQYF	TGTGCCAGCAGCCCTGGGGGCAGCGGGGGCCCAATTCCCCAGTATTTT
NA	TRBV5-6	few	TRBJ2-4	CASSSYIIAKNIQYF	TGTGCCAGCAGCTCTTACATCATAGCCAAAAACATTCAGTACTTC
NA	TRBV7-8	few	TRBJ1-1	CASSLAGAGWAFF	TGTGCCAGCAGCTTAGCGGGGGCAGGTTGGGCTTTCTTT
TRBD1	TRBV5-1	few	TRBJ1-1	CASSLPAGGNTEAFF	TGCGCCAGCAGCTTGCCGGCAGGGGGGAACACTGAAGCTTTCTTT
NA	TRBV18	NA	TRBJ1-4	CASSPRGGANEKLFF	TGTGCCAGCTCACCGCGAGGGGGGGCTAATGAAAAACTGTTTTTT
TRBD1	TRBV7-2	few	TRBJ1-2	CASSLVTQGSYGYTF	TGTGCCAGCAGCTTAGTTACACAGGGGAGCTATGGCTACACCTTC
NA	TRBV7-6	few	TRBJ2-2	CASSLIAGVRTGELFF	TGTGCCAGCAGCTTGATCGCAGGGGTGCGCACCGGGGAGCTGTTTTTT
NA	TRBV29-1	NA	TRBJ1-1	CSVEPWGGTEAFF	TGCAGCGTTGAACCCTGGGGGGGCACTGAAGCTTTCTTT
TRBD1	TRBV5-1	few	TRBJ1-2	CASTQGQGNYGYTF	TGCGCCAGCACCCAGGGACAGGGAAATTATGGCTACACCTTC
NA	TRBV7-9	NA	TRBJ2-6	CASSFTGRGISGANVLTF	TGTGCCAGCAGCTTTACGGGAAGGGGGATATCTGGGGCCAACGTCCTGACTTTC
TRBD2	TRBV19	few	TRBJ2-5	CASRLAGVETQYF	TGTGCCAGTAGACTAGCGGGGGTGGAGACCCAGTACTTC
NA	TRBV14	few	TRBJ1-1	CASSPSMNTEAFF	TGTGCCAGCAGCCCTAGTATGAACACTGAAGCTTTCTTT
NA	TRBV7-8	few	TRBJ1-1	CASSLESGTRRPPEAFF	TGTGCCAGCAGCTTAGAATCCGGGACACGGAGACCACCAGAAGCTTTCTTT
NA	TRBV4-1	few	TRBJ2-7	CASSQVGAQYEQYF	TGCGCCAGCAGCCAAGTTGGGGCGCAATACGAGCAGTACTTC
NA	TRBV5-1	NA	TRBJ2-2	CASSLNYLGELFF	TGCGCCAGCAGCTTGAACTATCTCGGGGAGCTGTTTTTT
NA	TRBV7-9	NA	TRBJ1-4	CASSLSDEKLFF	TGTGCCAGCAGCTTAAGCGATGAAAAACTGTTTTTT
NA	TRBV15	few	TRBJ2-7	CATSPLGSDREQYF	TGTGCCACCAGCCCCTTGGGTAGCGACCGCGAGCAGTACTTC
TRBD2	TRBV19	NA	TRBJ2-3	CASRTAAGGSDTQYF	TGTGCCAGTAGGACTGCAGCGGGGGGTTCAGATACGCAGTATTTT
NA	TRBV11-2	few	TRBJ1-1	CASSLVVEAFF	TGTGCCAGCAGCTTAGTCGTTGAAGCTTTCTTT
NA	TRBV11-1	few	TRBJ2-7	CASSLAGYEQYF	TGTGCCAGCAGCTTAGCGGGCTACGAGCAGTACTTC
NA	TRBV5-1	NA	TRBJ1-1	CASSGGHPNTEAFF	TGCGCCAGCAGCGGGGGACACCCGAACACTGAAGCTTTCTTT
NA	TRBV27	few	TRBJ1-2	CASSPVQDRGYTF	TGTGCCAGCAGTCCCGTCCAGGATCGTGGCTACACCTTC
TRBD1	TRBV29-1	many	TRBJ2-7	CSVQGARYEQYF	TGCAGCGTCCAGGGGGCGCGGTACGAGCAGTACTTC
TRBD1	TRBV4-3	NA	TRBJ2-3	CASSQVRTGSLTDTQYF	TGCGCCAGCAGCCAGGTCCGGACAGGGTCATTAACAGATACGCAGTATTTT
NA	TRBV19	many	TRBJ1-1	CASSRTRQEAFF	TGTGCCAGTAGCAGGACCAGACAGGAAGCTTTCTTT
NA	TRBV7-6	NA	TRBJ2-7	CASSLDQGREQYF	TGTGCCAGCAGCTTAGACCAGGGTCGCGAGCAGTACTTC
TRBD1	TRBV16	NA	TRBJ1-2	CASSPDRGLGGYTF	TGTGCCAGCAGCCCCGACAGGGGGCTTGGTGGCTACACCTTC
NA	TRBV7-9	few	TRBJ1-1	CASIPRTGAEAFF	TGTGCCAGCATCCCGCGGACTGGCGCTGAAGCTTTCTTT